The 15 T cell receptor beta chains reported below all come from one sample, sequenced in a study of blood T cells in healthy people across ages. Primers used in a second PCR of about 7 to 12 cycles were a sample-barcoded 5' primer and a J-beta primer mix. From the 5' RACE reads, TCRdb called clonotypes with MiXCR, one entry per CDR3 protein. Of fewer than 800,000 distinct CDR3 sequences listed, approximately 50% are singletons. Sequencing used blood. The receptors come from a woman in her sixties in good health.

For this clonotype: Germline is not matched at one junction end, which may reflect a read error. DNA for the CDR3: TGTACCAGCAGTCGGGGACAGGGTGATTATGGCTACACCTTC. Its protein product is CTSSRGQGDYGYTF. This chain links TRBV12-3 or TRBV12-4 with TRBJ1-2, with 9 nucleotides matching TRBD1. The CDR3 has 14 amino acids.

This clonotype showed up just a few times. This chain connects TRBV9 to TRBJ2-7; TRBD1 aligns across 7 bases. Germline loops: CDR1 SGDLS, CDR2 YYNGEE. Losses at the gene ends were 3 bases for V and 3 bases for J; bases not matched to a gene: 3. The CDR3 covers 13 residues. CDR3 protein: CASSEGTDYEQYF. Written as DNA, the CDR3 is TGTGCCAGCAGCGAAGGGACAGACTACGAGCAGTACTTC.

The chain carries TRBV4-2 and TRBJ1-2; weak D call: TRBD1 (6 bases). The CDR3 loop spans 15 amino acids. From germline, CDR1 is LGHNA and CDR2 YNFKEQ. V was pared by 4 bases and J by 7 bases, with 19 bases between. CDR3 nucleotide sequence: TGTGCCAGCAGCCTGAACCTCCGGGACAATCGTGGCTACACCTTC. Translating it yields CASSLNLRDNRGYTF.

The chain has TRBV21-1 and TRBJ1-1; TRBD1 was called by the table and not checked on the DNA. TRBV21-1 is a pseudogene segment. The CDR3 is 13 residues long. CDR3 protein: CASTPWLNTEAFF. CDR3 bases: TGTGCCAGCACGCCCTGGTTGAACACTGAAGCTTTCTTT.

This clonotype was seen repeatedly, ten times or more. The V and J genes are TRBV5-1 and TRBJ2-1; TRBD2 matches 11 bases. The junction had 0 bases not matched to a gene; V was cut back by 2 bases and J by 2 bases. Germline V gene sequence: CDR1 SGHRS, CDR2 YFSETQ. The CDR3 totals 15 residues. CDR3 in DNA: TGCGCCAGCAGCTTTAGCGGGAGGGCCTACAATGAGCAGTTCTTC. This sequence encodes CASSFSGRAYNEQFF.

A few counts support this clonotype. The chain is built from TRBV3-1 and TRBJ2-7, with TRBD1 matching over 8 bases. Germline V CDR1 and CDR2: LGHDT, YNNKEL (reference sequence). This CDR3 contains 15 residues. The V and J ends lost 4 bases and 2 bases, in that order; junction bases with no gene match: 7. The CDR3 region has the DNA TGTGCCAGCAGCCGAGAAGGACAGGGTCCCTACGAGCAGTACTTC. Translation: CASSREGQGPYEQYF.

J is TRBJ1-5 and V is TRBV30, with D uncertain. The CDR3 runs 13 residues. From germline, CDR1 is GTSNPN and CDR2 SVGIG (reference sequence). Trimming shortened V by 0 bases and J by 4 bases, and 7 bases separated the two germline ends. This chain's CDR3 is CAWSVRENQPQHF. The CDR3 DNA follows: TGTGCCTGGAGTGTACGGGAGAATCAGCCCCAGCATTTT.

This chain joins TRBV10-3 and TRBJ2-5; TRBD2 is a possible D gene (6 bases). The ends were cut back, 8 bases at V and 1 base at J, with 14 bases in the middle. Per germline, CDR1 ENHRY and CDR2 SYGVKD. The CDR3 runs to 14 residues. In DNA, the CDR3 is TGTGCCATCCGTCCTTCCGGGAGCCAAGAGACCCAGTACTTC. Protein product: CAIRPSGSQETQYF.

This clonotype was detected only a few times. The chain is built from TRBV12-3 or TRBV12-4 and TRBJ1-1, with a tentative D call TRBD1 (6 bases). This CDR3 is 12 amino acids long. The ends were cut back, 6 bases at V and 10 bases at J, with 15 bases in the middle. This CDR3 is CASSQGWGRAFF. CDR3 DNA: TGTGCCAGCAGCCAGGGGTGGGGTCGAGCTTTCTTT.

The rearrangement links TRBV20-1 to TRBJ2-5, with 11 bases that match TRBD2. From germline, CDR1 is DFQATT and CDR2 SNEGSKA (reference sequence). The CDR3 consists of 14 residues. V gave up 2 bases and J gave up 5 bases; unmatched junction bases: 4. For the CDR3, the DNA is TGCAGTGCTAGATCAACTAGCGGGGGTGAGACCCAGTACTTC. It encodes CSARSTSGGETQYF.

The J gene is TRBJ1-1, the V gene TRBV4-3; no clear D. Germline CDR1 reads LGHNA; CDR2 reads YSLEER. V lost 4 bases and J 1 base, leaving 7 bases between the germline ends. The CDR3 spans 13 residues. Here the CDR3 DNA reads TGCGCCAGCAGCCCCCTAAAGAACACTGAAGCTTTCTTT. It specifies CASSPLKNTEAFF.

The table lists this clonotype with many counts. This chain joins TRBV3-1 and TRBJ2-7; D may be TRBD1 (6 bases). Trimming took off 1 base at V and 7 bases at J, with 8 bases between the two ends. Germline CDR1 and CDR2: LGHDT and YNNKEL (reference sequence). The CDR3 spans 12 residues. The CDR3: CASSQVGQEQYF. For the CDR3, the DNA is TGTGCCAGCAGCCAAGTTGGACAGGAGCAGTACTTC.

The chain couples TRBV7-2 to TRBJ2-7; D not certain. This CDR3 comprises 15 residues. V was pared by 1 base and J by 7 bases, with 17 bases between. Germline V gene data show CDR1 as SGHTA and CDR2 as FQGNSA. CDR3 DNA sequence: TGTGCCAGCAGCTTAGTTGCTGCACTCCGCGCAGAGCAGTACTTC. This codes for CASSLVAALRAEQYF. The full variable domain, its missing parts supplied by reference TRBV7-2 and TRBJ2-7, is GAGVSQSPSNKVTEKGKDVELRCDPISGHTALYWYRQSLGQGLEFLIYFQGNSAPDKSGLPSDRFSAERTGGSVSTLTIQRTQQEDSAVYLCASSLVAALRAEQYFGPGTRLTVT.

This clonotype was seen a few times. The chain uses TRBV4-3 and TRBJ2-1; D may be TRBD1 or TRBD2 (7 bases each). V was pared by 0 bases and J by 4 bases, with 16 bases between. CDR1 and CDR2 (germline): LGHNA, YSLEER. The CDR3 has 17 residues. DNA of the CDR3: TGCGCCAGCAGCCAAGATTTTGGGCAGGGGGGGTACAATGAGCAGTTCTTC. Translation gives CASSQDFGQGGYNEQFF.

V gene TRBV10-3 combines with J gene TRBJ2-1; 14 bases map to TRBD2. Unmatched junction bases numbered 3, after V lost 0 bases and J lost 8 bases. Germline lookup yields CDR1 ENHRY and CDR2 SYGVKD. The CDR3 extends over 16 amino acids. The CDR3 loop is CAISESGTSGRYEQFF. CDR3 nucleotide sequence: TGTGCCATCAGTGAGTCCGGGACTAGCGGGAGATATGAGCAGTTCTTC.